This T cell receptor beta chain emerged from a study of control samples from healthy donors and cancer patients. Using immunoSEQ multiplex PCR, the repertoire was profiled, and TCRdb retains in-frame clones only, with some absent. Among around 130,000 clones, approximately 90% were seen once, and the ten largest hold 9.5% to 13%. Germline lookup yields CDR1 LNHNV and CDR2 YYDKDF (reference sequence). Trimming took 3 bases from V and 4 from J; bases not matched to a gene: 4. CDR3 length equals 15 residues. The specimen sequenced was blood. This TCR was recovered from a man aged 30 to 39 in good health. V is TRBV15 and J is TRBJ1-2, with 11 bases identical to TRBD1. The CDR3 spells CATSRGTGGIYGYTF. The CDR3 DNA reads as TGTGCCACCAGCAGGGGGACAGGGGGTATCTATGGCTACACCTTC.